These T cell receptor beta chains were read from a single sample in a study of blood T cell repertoires in COVID-19. The method was immunoSEQ multiplex PCR; TCRdb's version includes in-frame clones alone and lacks a portion of them. The repertoire holds roughly 200,000 clones, with around 90% as singletons. Sequenced material: peripheral blood. Every receptor here comes from a man aged 45-65 years with acute or convalescent COVID-19. CDR3s include the opening cysteine and the closing phenylalanine or tryptophan. Fields, in order: J gene, D gene, clone size, V gene, CDR3 DNA, CDR3 protein. D genes are given only for firm matches. Clone size is not always given. Where it is, it says once, few, many or a class for expanded clones.

j_gene: TRBJ2-4
d_gene: TRBD1
abundance: -
v_gene: TRBV19
CDR3nt: TGTGCCAGTAGTATAGGTACAATGGGACAGGGACTAGCCAAAAACATTCAGTACTTC
CDR3aa: CASSIGTMGQGLAKNIQYF

j_gene: TRBJ2-1
d_gene: -
abundance: -
v_gene: TRBV3-1/TRBV3-2
CDR3nt: TGTGCCAGCAGCCAACCCCAAGGAGTCCAAAGGCAGTTCTTC
CDR3aa: CASSQPQGVQRQFF

j_gene: TRBJ2-1
d_gene: -
abundance: -
v_gene: TRBV13
CDR3nt: TGTGCCAGCAGCCACCTTGAGAGCTCCTACAATGAGCAGTTCTTC
CDR3aa: CASSHLESSYNEQFF

j_gene: TRBJ2-1
d_gene: TRBD1
abundance: few
v_gene: TRBV2
CDR3nt: TGTGCCAGCATATGGGACAGCCAAAACAATGAGCAGTTCTTC
CDR3aa: CASIWDSQNNEQFF

j_gene: TRBJ2-3
d_gene: -
abundance: -
v_gene: TRBV18
CDR3nt: TGTGCCAGCTCACCATCGCAGACAGGACTTTCGGCAGATACGCAGTATTTT
CDR3aa: CASSPSQTGLSADTQYF

j_gene: TRBJ2-5
d_gene: TRBD2
abundance: once
v_gene: TRBV3-1/TRBV3-2
CDR3nt: TGTGCCAGCAGTCCCGTCCCCACTAGCGGGAGGAGGGAGACCCAGTACTTC
CDR3aa: CASSPVPTSGRRETQYF

j_gene: TRBJ2-7
d_gene: TRBD1
abundance: once
v_gene: TRBV29-1
CDR3nt: TGCAGCGTTACAGGGGGCGGCGAGCAGTACTTC
CDR3aa: CSVTGGGEQYF

j_gene: TRBJ2-7
d_gene: TRBD2
abundance: -
v_gene: TRBV3-1/TRBV3-2
CDR3nt: TGTGCCAGCAGCCAAGAATTCCTAGCGGGAGTCTCCTACGAGCAGTACTTC
CDR3aa: CASSQEFLAGVSYEQYF

j_gene: TRBJ2-7
d_gene: TRBD2
abundance: -
v_gene: TRBV5-1
CDR3nt: TGCGCCAGCAGCTCCGGGACTAGCGGCGCCGAGCAGTACTTC
CDR3aa: CASSSGTSGAEQYF

j_gene: TRBJ1-6
d_gene: -
abundance: few
v_gene: TRBV5-6
CDR3nt: TGTGCCAGCAGCTTGGCCGGAGGAGCCGGTTATAATTCACCCCTCCACTTT
CDR3aa: CASSLAGGAGYNSPLHF

j_gene: TRBJ1-1
d_gene: TRBD1
abundance: -
v_gene: TRBV5-1
CDR3nt: TGCGCCAGTTCCGGGACAGTGAACACTGAAGCTTTCTTT
CDR3aa: CASSGTVNTEAFF

j_gene: TRBJ1-4
d_gene: TRBD1
abundance: -
v_gene: TRBV9
CDR3nt: TGTGCCAGCAGCGGGACAGGGAGGAATAATGAAAAACTGTTTTTT
CDR3aa: CASSGTGRNNEKLFF

j_gene: TRBJ2-5
d_gene: -
abundance: -
v_gene: TRBV5-1
CDR3nt: TGCGCCAGCAGCTTGTGGCAGGGTGAGACCCAGTACTTC
CDR3aa: CASSLWQGETQYF

j_gene: TRBJ2-1
d_gene: TRBD1
abundance: -
v_gene: TRBV28
CDR3nt: TGTGCCAGCAGTCTCCGTCTTGTAGGACAGGATGAGCAGTTCTTC
CDR3aa: CASSLRLVGQDEQFF

j_gene: TRBJ1-5
d_gene: -
abundance: -
v_gene: TRBV19
CDR3nt: TGTGCCAGTAGTTCACAGTCCTCTAGCAATCAGCCCCAGCATTTT
CDR3aa: CASSSQSSSNQPQHF

j_gene: TRBJ2-1
d_gene: -
abundance: -
v_gene: TRBV3-1/TRBV3-2
CDR3nt: TGTGCCAGCAGCCAAGTAGGAGTAAAGTACAATGAGCAGTTCTTC
CDR3aa: CASSQVGVKYNEQFF

j_gene: TRBJ2-2
d_gene: TRBD1
abundance: -
v_gene: TRBV18
CDR3nt: TGTGCCAGCTCACCACAGGGGGCGAGGGACACCGGGGAGCTGTTTTTT
CDR3aa: CASSPQGARDTGELFF

j_gene: TRBJ2-1
d_gene: TRBD2
abundance: -
v_gene: TRBV29-1
CDR3nt: TGCAGCGTTGAAGATTCGGGACTAGCTGCCAATGAGCAGTTCTTC
CDR3aa: CSVEDSGLAANEQFF

j_gene: TRBJ2-2
d_gene: -
abundance: once
v_gene: TRBV4-2
CDR3nt: TGTGCCAGCAGCCAAGATCGACTAGGGGAGCTGTTTTTT
CDR3aa: CASSQDRLGELFF

j_gene: TRBJ1-1
d_gene: -
abundance: -
v_gene: TRBV24-1
CDR3nt: TGTGCCACCAGGGGCAGGGCGAGCACTGAAGCTTTCTTT
CDR3aa: CATRGRASTEAFF

j_gene: TRBJ1-1
d_gene: TRBD1
abundance: -
v_gene: TRBV14
CDR3nt: TGTGCCAGCAGCCAAGATCCGGTTTACAGGGGTAAGATAGGCACTGAAGCTTTCTTT
CDR3aa: CASSQDPVYRGKIGTEAFF

j_gene: TRBJ1-6
d_gene: -
abundance: -
v_gene: TRBV11-2
CDR3nt: TGTGCCAGCAGCTTAGATCATCCAGGGTGGGGCTCACCCCTCCACTTT
CDR3aa: CASSLDHPGWGSPLHF

j_gene: TRBJ1-2
d_gene: TRBD1
abundance: -
v_gene: TRBV12-3/TRBV12-4
CDR3nt: TGTGCCAGCAGGGCGGGACAGACCTATGGCTACACCTTC
CDR3aa: CASRAGQTYGYTF

j_gene: TRBJ1-4
d_gene: -
abundance: -
v_gene: TRBV7-9
CDR3nt: TGTGCCAGCAGCTCGAGGGAACACAATGAAAAACTGTTTTTT
CDR3aa: CASSSREHNEKLFF

j_gene: TRBJ1-2
d_gene: -
abundance: -
v_gene: TRBV19
CDR3nt: TGTGCCACCTCGAGGGGGAGCGACTATGGCTACACCTTC
CDR3aa: CATSRGSDYGYTF

j_gene: TRBJ1-5
d_gene: -
abundance: -
v_gene: TRBV6-2/TRBV6-3
CDR3nt: TGTGCCAGCAGTTGGCAGGGACAGCCCCAGCATTTT
CDR3aa: CASSWQGQPQHF